This T cell receptor (beta chain) emerged from a study of blood T cell repertoires in COVID-19. CDR3 length equals 14 residues. The V end lost 0 bases, the J end lost 3 bases, and 7 bases lay between the germline ends. The germline V gene encodes CDR1 SGHDT and CDR2 YYEEEE. Assay: immunoSEQ multiplex PCR; the TCRdb copy retains only in-frame clones and omits some. The data show 150,000 to 200,000 clones, with 80% to 90% seen just once and roughly 11% held by the top ten. The sequence derives from a woman in her sixties or seventies with COVID-19, enrolled during active disease. Material for sequencing was peripheral blood. The V gene is TRBV5-6, the J gene TRBJ2-1; D gene unclear. For the CDR3, the DNA is TGTGCCAGCAGCTTGGGACTGGTCTACAATGAGCAGTTCTTC. Translation gives CASSLGLVYNEQFF.